A selection of T cell receptor beta chains follows, all from one sample in a study of blood T cell repertoires in COVID-19. Only in-frame clones appear in the TCRdb table, and some are missing; sequencing was by immunoSEQ multiplex PCR. The sample holds nearly 100,000 clones, 70% to 90% seen once. The specimen was peripheral blood. These receptors came from a man older than 75 with acute or convalescent COVID-19. Each CDR3 is given with its conserved first and last residue. D genes are given only for firm matches. Not all rows give a size; the values are once, few, many and, for expanded clones, a class.

CDR3 DNA: TGTGCCAGCAGTTTAAAGTGGGGCAGAGGAAAACTGTTTTTT
CDR3 protein: CASSLKWGRGKLFF
V gene: TRBV27
clone size: few
J gene: TRBJ1-4
D gene: .

CDR3 DNA: TGTGCCAGCAGTTCAACAGTGATCTCCTACAATGAGCAGTTCTTC
CDR3 protein: CASSSTVISYNEQFF
V gene: TRBV2
clone size: .
J gene: TRBJ2-1
D gene: .

CDR3 DNA: TGTGCCAGCAGCTTGTTCGGGAAGAGCTACACCTTC
CDR3 protein: CASSLFGKSYTF
V gene: TRBV5-4
clone size: .
J gene: TRBJ1-2
D gene: .

CDR3 DNA: TGTGCCAGCAGTTACGGACTAGCGGACAATGAGCAGTTCTTC
CDR3 protein: CASSYGLADNEQFF
V gene: TRBV6-6
clone size: .
J gene: TRBJ2-1
D gene: TRBD2

CDR3 DNA: TGTGCCAGCAGTTTCCTTCCCGACAGGGGGCTCAGCAATCAGCCCCAGCATTTT
CDR3 protein: CASSFLPDRGLSNQPQHF
V gene: TRBV6-2/TRBV6-3
clone size: .
J gene: TRBJ1-5
D gene: TRBD1

CDR3 DNA: TGTGCCAGCACCTGGAGGGGAGGGACCCACGAGCAGTACTTC
CDR3 protein: CASTWRGGTHEQYF
V gene: TRBV27
clone size: .
J gene: TRBJ2-7
D gene: TRBD2

CDR3 DNA: TGTGCCAGTAGCCGGACACTGCTGAACTATGGCTACACCTTC
CDR3 protein: CASSRTLLNYGYTF
V gene: TRBV19
clone size: .
J gene: TRBJ1-2
D gene: .

CDR3 DNA: TGTGCCAGCAGCCCCGGGACAGGAGGGACTTTCTTT
CDR3 protein: CASSPGTGGTFF
V gene: TRBV9
clone size: few
J gene: TRBJ1-1
D gene: TRBD1

CDR3 DNA: TGCAGTGCCTTTTTACTAGTTGAGCAGTTCTTC
CDR3 protein: CSAFLLVEQFF
V gene: TRBV20-1
clone size: .
J gene: TRBJ2-1
D gene: .

CDR3 DNA: TGTGCCAGCAGCACGGGACAGGGTGGCAATGAGCAGTTCTTC
CDR3 protein: CASSTGQGGNEQFF
V gene: TRBV9
clone size: .
J gene: TRBJ2-1
D gene: TRBD1

CDR3 DNA: TGTGCCATCAGTGAGTCGGGGCAGGGGGTTTCCTACGAGCAGTACTTC
CDR3 protein: CAISESGQGVSYEQYF
V gene: TRBV10-3
clone size: .
J gene: TRBJ2-7
D gene: TRBD1

CDR3 DNA: TGTGCCAGTAGTCCCTGGACAGTGGTAGGTAATCAGCCCCAGCATTTT
CDR3 protein: CASSPWTVVGNQPQHF
V gene: TRBV19
clone size: .
J gene: TRBJ1-5
D gene: .

CDR3 DNA: TGTGCCGGTAGCGGGAGATTTAGCGAGCAGTACTTC
CDR3 protein: CAGSGRFSEQYF
V gene: TRBV28
clone size: .
J gene: TRBJ2-7
D gene: TRBD2

CDR3 DNA: TGTGCCAGCAGTAAAACCGGGACAGGGGAGCAGTACTTC
CDR3 protein: CASSKTGTGEQYF
V gene: TRBV6-4
clone size: .
J gene: TRBJ2-7
D gene: TRBD1

CDR3 DNA: TGTGCCACCAGCGGATATCTTAATTTTGAGCGGGACCCCACAGATACGCAGTATTTT
CDR3 protein: CATSGYLNFERDPTDTQYF
V gene: TRBV15
clone size: .
J gene: TRBJ2-3
D gene: TRBD2

CDR3 DNA: TGTGCCAGCAGCTTACAGTCCTATACAGGCACCGGGGAGCTGTTTTTT
CDR3 protein: CASSLQSYTGTGELFF
V gene: TRBV7-9
clone size: .
J gene: TRBJ2-2
D gene: .

CDR3 DNA: TGTGCCAGCAGCGTGGGGCTGGTCTCCTACAATGAGCAGTTCTTC
CDR3 protein: CASSVGLVSYNEQFF
V gene: TRBV9
clone size: .
J gene: TRBJ2-1
D gene: .

CDR3 DNA: TGTGCCAGCAGTGCTGAACGGACAGGGAGGAATTCACCCCTCCACTTT
CDR3 protein: CASSAERTGRNSPLHF
V gene: TRBV2
clone size: .
J gene: TRBJ1-6
D gene: TRBD1

CDR3 DNA: TGTGCCAGCAGCAAAGAAGAGGGACAGGGAAATTCACCCCTCCACTTT
CDR3 protein: CASSKEEGQGNSPLHF
V gene: TRBV21-1
clone size: .
J gene: TRBJ1-6
D gene: .

CDR3 DNA: TGTGCCAGTAGTAGCGGGTCCACAGATACGCAGTATTTT
CDR3 protein: CASSSGSTDTQYF
V gene: TRBV19
clone size: .
J gene: TRBJ2-3
D gene: .

CDR3 DNA: TGTGCCAGCAGTTTACGCGGGAGTGTGACTGAAGCTTTCTTT
CDR3 protein: CASSLRGSVTEAFF
V gene: TRBV27
clone size: .
J gene: TRBJ1-1
D gene: .

CDR3 DNA: TGTGCCAGCAGCCAAGAGGGACTAGGGCCCTACGAGCAGTACTTC
CDR3 protein: CASSQEGLGPYEQYF
V gene: TRBV4-2
clone size: few
J gene: TRBJ2-7
D gene: TRBD2

CDR3 DNA: TGCAGCGTTGAAGAGACTTCCCACAACCAGCAGTACTTC
CDR3 protein: CSVEETSHNQQYF
V gene: TRBV29-1
clone size: .
J gene: TRBJ2-7
D gene: .

CDR3 DNA: TGTGCCAGCAGCGAACGACTAACAGGGACCACGAACACCGGGGAGCTGTTTTTT
CDR3 protein: CASSERLTGTTNTGELFF
V gene: TRBV9
clone size: .
J gene: TRBJ2-2
D gene: .

CDR3 DNA: TGTGCCGTCCTCGGAGGGGACGCTAACTATGGCTACACCTTC
CDR3 protein: CAVLGGDANYGYTF
V gene: TRBV28
clone size: .
J gene: TRBJ1-2
D gene: .

CDR3 DNA: TGTGCCAGCAAGCCCGGACTAGCGGGAGAGTGGTGGCAGGAGACCCAGTACTTC
CDR3 protein: CASKPGLAGEWWQETQYF
V gene: TRBV7-8
clone size: .
J gene: TRBJ2-5
D gene: TRBD2

CDR3 DNA: TGTGCCAGCAGCCCGGACAGGGGGCGGGTCGGGGAGCTGTTTTTT
CDR3 protein: CASSPDRGRVGELFF
V gene: TRBV6-5
clone size: few
J gene: TRBJ2-2
D gene: TRBD1

CDR3 DNA: TGTGCCAGCTCACCAACCGCGGGACAGGGGGCCCACACTGAAGCTTTCTTT
CDR3 protein: CASSPTAGQGAHTEAFF
V gene: TRBV18
clone size: .
J gene: TRBJ1-1
D gene: TRBD1

CDR3 DNA: TGCAGCGTGGGCTTGGGCGGCACAGATACGCAGTATTTT
CDR3 protein: CSVGLGGTDTQYF
V gene: TRBV29-1
clone size: .
J gene: TRBJ2-3
D gene: .

CDR3 DNA: TGTGCCAGCGGGACAGGGATAGATGAGCAGTTCTTC
CDR3 protein: CASGTGIDEQFF
V gene: TRBV12-3/TRBV12-4
clone size: .
J gene: TRBJ2-1
D gene: TRBD1

CDR3 DNA: TGTGCCAGCAGCAATGGGGGGGGGCCCTCTGGAAACACCATATATTTT
CDR3 protein: CASSNGGGPSGNTIYF
V gene: TRBV21-1
clone size: .
J gene: TRBJ1-3
D gene: .

CDR3 DNA: TGTGCCAGCAGCTTGGAAAGGACAGGGGCCTACAATGAGCAGTTCTTC
CDR3 protein: CASSLERTGAYNEQFF
V gene: TRBV5-5
clone size: .
J gene: TRBJ2-1
D gene: TRBD1

CDR3 DNA: TGTGCCTGGAAAGGGGGAAGCTACGAGCAGTACTTC
CDR3 protein: CAWKGGSYEQYF
V gene: TRBV30
clone size: .
J gene: TRBJ2-7
D gene: .

CDR3 DNA: TGTGCCAGCAGTTGGAGCCATGAAGCGGGAGTCACCCACGAGCAGTACTTC
CDR3 protein: CASSWSHEAGVTHEQYF
V gene: TRBV2
clone size: .
J gene: TRBJ2-7
D gene: TRBD2

CDR3 DNA: TGTGCCAGCAGCTTGCCGGGACTAGCAGGCACCGGGGAGCTGTTTTTT
CDR3 protein: CASSLPGLAGTGELFF
V gene: TRBV5-4
clone size: .
J gene: TRBJ2-2
D gene: TRBD2

CDR3 DNA: TGTGCCAGCAGCTGGGGGACAGGGGGCTTGGAAGAGACCCAGTACTTC
CDR3 protein: CASSWGTGGLEETQYF
V gene: TRBV11-2
clone size: .
J gene: TRBJ2-5
D gene: TRBD1

CDR3 DNA: TGTGCCAGCAGTTTCCTTAGAAGTCAGGGTCGTCAGCCCCAGCATTTT
CDR3 protein: CASSFLRSQGRQPQHF
V gene: TRBV28
clone size: .
J gene: TRBJ1-5
D gene: .

CDR3 DNA: TGTGCCAGCAGTGAAGAAGGGGGTAGTGGAGCTTTCTTT
CDR3 protein: CASSEEGGSGAFF
V gene: TRBV6-4
clone size: few
J gene: TRBJ1-1
D gene: .

CDR3 DNA: TGTGCCAGCAGTCTAGCCATCGGGACAGCGCAAGAGACCCAGTACTTC
CDR3 protein: CASSLAIGTAQETQYF
V gene: TRBV28
clone size: once
J gene: TRBJ2-5
D gene: TRBD1

CDR3 DNA: TGTGCTAGCTCCGGGTTCACAGATACGCAGTATTTT
CDR3 protein: CASSGFTDTQYF
V gene: TRBV12-5
clone size: .
J gene: TRBJ2-3
D gene: .

CDR3 DNA: TGTGCCAGCAGCCCTACGGGTCCAGCGATGAGCTCCTACAATGAGCAGTTCTTC
CDR3 protein: CASSPTGPAMSSYNEQFF
V gene: TRBV7-3
clone size: .
J gene: TRBJ2-1
D gene: .